The entry below describes one TCR beta chain. No cognate antigen has been identified for it. No clone much larger than this one lies a single base away; base qualities are absent. V is clipped by 7 bases and J by 5 bases, and the sequence between their germline boundaries is 15 bases long. The CDR3 starts with the cysteine, ends with the phenylalanine, and has 15 residues. The read is trimmed to its CDR3 DNA, 45 bases read in frame from base 1. CDR1 and CDR2 are read off the germline V gene as MNHEY and SVGAGI. These data come from a study of blood T cell repertoires in COVID-19 (dated by TCRdb to the early 2020s). Background on the whole study: Collaborator samples came from the United States, Italy and Spain and covered acute and convalescent phases of COVID-19. A de-identified subject ID, COVID-19 status, age in years and sex were almost always included in the sample metadata. The repertoires were released in a freely available public database intended as a resource for research on the immune response to SARS-CoV-2. The samples were drawn from two sources: the first 160 participants of the ongoing ImmuneRACE study, and 1,000 to 1,500 subjects contributed by 6 global collaborators. Where available, HLA class I and class II types were taken from metadata supplied by the sample provider and were not determined by assay-based typing. The material from the prospective study consisted of cDNA or gDNA derived from T cells, B-cell-depleted T cells, or PBMCs. Subjects who had been exposed to COVID-19, were actively infected with it, or had recovered from it provided the deeply sampled blood TCRbeta repertoires that made up the dataset.

Each collaborating institution followed its own protocols to collect whole blood in K2EDTA tubes. Collaborator samples were shipped for TCRbeta analysis as frozen whole blood, isolated PBMCs, or DNA extracted from either sample type. TCRbeta CDR3 regions were amplified from genomic DNA using the immunoSEQ Assay, a bias-controlled multiplex PCR. The authors processed their data as follows. Nucleated cell counts per sample were estimated from amplification of reference gene primers within the assay. Sequence reads were collapsed and filtered to measure the absolute abundance of every unique TCRbeta CDR3 rearrangement. For each sample, productive Simpson clonality was calculated as the square root of Simpson's diversity index across productive rearrangements. TCRdb took this table from immuneACCESS and kept in-frame rearrangements with V and J called. Such tables lack part of the clones; where checked against another copy, unresolved V genes explain under half of the gap, and the rest is unexplained. Clonal size and the V and J genes are those of that table, whereas D and trimming came from the DNA. The sample table lists approximately 90,000 clones, 80% of them with a count of one. The ten largest clones add up to approximately 21% of the sample.

Overall results and qualifications from the work: The quantity of clinical and demographic metadata differed by source and by participant and was supplied without curation.

The rearrangement joined TRBV6-5 to TRBJ2-6, with no reliable assignment of the D segment. The source is a woman aged 80 or older with acute or convalescent COVID-19. Sequencing was carried out using peripheral blood. The nucleotide sequence reads TGTGCCAGCACTCTCTGGGCTTCGCGGGCCAACGTCCTGACTTTC. Its translation is CASTLWASRANVLTF.